The 17 T cell receptor beta chains reported below all come from one sample, sequenced in a study of glioma-infiltrating T cells after dendritic cell vaccination. The time point was: after dendritic cell vaccination, including at tumor progression/relapse. Profiled with immunoSEQ multiplex PCR; TCRdb holds only in-frame clones, not every one. The sample shows tens of thousands of clones, around 90% of them seen only once. Sequencing was performed on blood, taken after dendritic cell vaccination. All receptors derive from a human donor with glioblastoma.

The chain uses TRBV5-5 and TRBJ2-1; TRBD2 is a possible D gene (7 bases). This CDR3 comprises 16 residues. V was clipped by 0 bases and J by 5 bases, with 15 bases between them. Germline V gene lookup returns CDR1 SGHKS and CDR2 YYEKEE (reference sequence). The CDR3 region is CASSLGAGASNNEQFF. The CDR3 nucleotides read TGTGCCAGCAGCTTGGGTGCGGGGGCCTCGAACAATGAGCAGTTCTTC.

The chain uses TRBV5-8 and TRBJ1-5; D is undetermined. The CDR3 is 15 amino acids. Germline V gene data show CDR1 as SGHTS and CDR2 as YDEGEE. V dropped 4 bases and J dropped 0 bases, with 11 bases sitting between them. CDR3 amino acids: CASSPSGYSNQPQHF. DNA for the CDR3: TGTGCCAGCAGCCCCTCAGGCTATAGCAATCAGCCCCAGCATTTT.

The chain employs TRBV4-2 and TRBJ1-5; 7 bases map to TRBD1. Losses at the gene ends were 1 base for V and 5 bases for J; bases not matched to a gene: 8. Per the germline V gene, CDR1 is LGHNA and CDR2 is YNFKEQ. The CDR3 consists of 16 residues. The CDR3 loop reads CASSQAPQGSYQPQHF. The DNA for the CDR3 is TGTGCCAGCAGCCAAGCCCCACAGGGGAGCTATCAGCCCCAGCATTTT.

This chain joins TRBV5-1 and TRBJ2-3, with 8 bases matching TRBD2. Per the germline V gene, CDR1 is SGHRS and CDR2 is YFSETQ. The CDR3 has 16 amino acids. The V and J ends lost 4 bases and 6 bases, in that order; junction bases with no gene match: 13. CDR3 protein: CASSLLSTGGGDTQYF. In DNA form, the CDR3 reads TGCGCCAGCAGCCTTTTAAGTACGGGGGGGGGTGATACGCAGTATTTT. The full variable domain, its missing parts supplied by reference TRBV5-1 and TRBJ2-3, is KAGVTQTPRYLIKTRGQQVTLSCSPISGHRSVSWYQQTPGQGLQFLFEYFSETQRNKGNFPGRFSGRQFSNSRSEMNVSTLELGDSALYLCASSLLSTGGGDTQYFGPGTRLTVL.

This chain connects TRBV10-3 to TRBJ2-5; 8 bases are a match to TRBD2. V dropped 8 bases and J dropped 1; count of bases not matched to a gene: 12. Germline V lookup: CDR1 ENHRY, CDR2 SYGVKD. This CDR3 is 16 amino acids long. The CDR3 loop is CAIGFSPSGFQETQYF. CDR3 DNA: TGTGCCATCGGTTTTTCGCCTAGCGGGTTCCAAGAGACCCAGTACTTC.

The chain recombines TRBV18 with TRBJ1-2; 7 nucleotides match TRBD1. Per germline, CDR1 KGHSH and CDR2 LQKENI. V shed 4 bases, J shed 0 bases, and the junction held 5 bases outside the gene matches. CDR3 length equals 15 residues. CDR3 DNA: TGTGCCAGCTCACGAGGGGACAGCTCTAACTATGGCTACACCTTC. Encoded protein: CASSRGDSSNYGYTF.

V usage is TRBV5-4 and J usage is TRBJ1-2, with D unclear. The length of the CDR3 is 15 residues. Germline loops: CDR1 SGHNT, CDR2 YYREEE (reference sequence). The V gene lost 0 bases and the J gene lost 6 bases, with 15 bases spanning the gap. In DNA form, the CDR3 reads TGTGCCAGCAGCTTGGGGCTGGGTGGGAGGGATGGCTACACCTTC. It encodes CASSLGLGGRDGYTF.

This clone was picked up a small number of times. The chain has TRBV5-1 and TRBJ2-2, with D possibly being TRBD2 (6 bases). This CDR3 has 16 amino acids. Germline V gene data show CDR1 as SGHRS and CDR2 as YFSETQ. Trimming took off 3 bases at V and 1 base at J, with 13 bases between the two ends. The CDR3 protein is CASSSRLGLNTGELFF. DNA of the CDR3: TGCGCCAGCAGCTCCCGACTAGGGCTGAACACCGGGGAGCTGTTTTTT.

CDR3 DNA: TGCGCCAGCAGTGAGTCCCAGCGCGGCACAGATACGCAGTATTTT. This gives the protein CASSESQRGTDTQYF. The rearrangement links TRBV10-1 to TRBJ2-3; D gene unclear. CDR3 length equals 15 residues. The V and J ends lost 0 bases and 1 base respectively, with 8 bases between them. Germline CDR1 reads WNHNN; CDR2 reads SYGVQD (reference sequence).

This rearrangement joins TRBV5-6 to TRBJ2-1, with D maybe TRBD1 (5 bases). CDR1 and CDR2 (germline): SGHDT, YYEEEE. The CDR3 is 16 residues long. Trimming took off 0 bases at V and 3 bases at J, with 13 bases between the two ends. The chain's CDR3 is CASSLEGVGYYNEQFF. The CDR3 DNA sequence: TGTGCCAGCAGCTTGGAAGGGGTTGGGTACTACAATGAGCAGTTCTTC.

The chain joins TRBV10-3 to TRBJ1-3; D is perhaps TRBD1 (5 bases). The V gene's germline CDR1 is ENHRY and CDR2 SYGVKD. The CDR3 has 14 amino acids. The germline V and J ends were trimmed by 3 bases and 4 bases, with 10 bases remaining between them. CDR3 amino acids: CAISDRALGNTIYF. CDR3 in DNA: TGTGCCATCAGTGACAGGGCTTTGGGAAACACCATATATTTT.

The chain joins TRBV21-1 to TRBJ2-7; the table names TRBD2, a call not compared with the DNA. TRBV21-1 is termed a pseudogene. The length of the CDR3 is 20 residues. In DNA form, the CDR3 reads TGTGCCAGCAGCAAAGTACGGTCCGGGGTCCCTACTGCCGTCCGCTACGAGCAGTACTTC. Translating it yields CASSKVRSGVPTAVRYEQYF.

This sequence joins TRBV15 and TRBJ1-1, with D possibly being TRBD1 (5 bases). Trimming stripped 3 bases from V and 1 base from J, with 9 bases between. Germline V CDR1 and CDR2: LNHNV, YYDKDF (reference sequence). The CDR3 is 14 residues long. CDR3 in amino acids: CATSRGRANTEAFF. The CDR3 DNA is TGTGCCACCAGCAGGGGCAGGGCGAACACTGAAGCTTTCTTT.

The rearrangement joins TRBV4-3 to TRBJ1-5; weak D call: TRBD1 (5 bases). V was clipped by 0 bases and J by 0 bases, with 9 bases between them. This CDR3 contains 16 residues. CDR1 is LGHNA, CDR2 YSLEER, per germline. The CDR3 DNA is TGCGCCAGCAGCCAAGATCCAGGGAATAGCAATCAGCCCCAGCATTTT. This translates into CASSQDPGNSNQPQHF.

The gene calls are TRBV6-5 and TRBJ1-2; D uncertain. Germline CDR1 MNHEY, CDR2 SVGAGI. V dropped 0 bases and J dropped 6 bases, with 14 bases sitting between them. The CDR3 has 15 residues. The CDR3 bases are TGTGCCAGCAGTTACTCGATGGCGGCTGTGGATGGCTACACCTTC. This encodes CASSYSMAAVDGYTF.

This clone was detected only once. This chain links TRBV4-2 with TRBJ2-1; a possible D gene is TRBD1 (7 bases). Germline CDR1 reads LGHNA; CDR2 reads YNFKEQ. The length of the CDR3 is 13 residues. Trimming cost V 1 base and J 7 bases, with 8 bases left between them. This chain's CDR3 is CASSQAGGNEQFF. The CDR3 DNA is TGTGCCAGCAGCCAAGCAGGGGGGAATGAGCAGTTCTTC.

The chain links TRBV6-5 to TRBJ2-7; TRBD2 matches 8 bases. The CDR3 is 16 amino acids. V was clipped by 4 bases and J by 2 bases; unmatched bases: 10. Germline V gene lookup returns CDR1 MNHEY and CDR2 SVGAGI. The CDR3 sequence is CASSSPLAGKAYEQYF. The CDR3, as DNA: TGTGCCAGCAGTTCCCCTTTAGCGGGGAAGGCCTACGAGCAGTACTTC.